The 3 T cell receptor beta chains listed next were all sequenced from one sample in a study of long-term antiretroviral therapy in people with HIV. With survey level as its setting, the immunoSEQ assay was v3.0. Produced via immunoSEQ multiplex PCR; TCRdb's table is partial and in-frame only. The data show 25,000 to 35,000 clones, 80% to 85% seen once. The input for sequencing was unsorted PBMCs, taken 2.9 years after starting antiretroviral therapy. The receptor source for this set is a man aged 45 to 65 with HIV.

The chain carries TRBV5-8 and TRBJ1-1; a possible D gene is TRBD1 (6 bases). Germline CDR1 SGHTS, CDR2 YDEGEE. CDR3 size: 14 residues. V was pared by 0 bases and J by 5 bases, with 11 bases between. The CDR3 loop reads CASSLVVGGTEAFF. In nucleotides, the CDR3 is TGTGCCAGCAGCTTGGTGGTAGGGGGGACTGAAGCTTTCTTT.

V and J are TRBV6-1 and TRBJ1-1; 10 bases are a match to TRBD1. From germline, CDR1 is MNHNS and CDR2 SASEGT. The CDR3 spans 14 residues. V was clipped by 6 bases and J by 2 bases; unmatched bases: 3. CDR3 residues: CASRGTGANTEAFF. CDR3 sequence (DNA): TGTGCCAGCAGAGGGACAGGGGCCAACACTGAAGCTTTCTTT.

The chain uses TRBV9 and TRBJ2-1; 7 bases are a match to TRBD1. V lost 3 bases, J lost 4 bases, and 7 bases stayed unmatched. The germline CDR1 and CDR2 sequences are SGDLS and YYNGEE. This CDR3 region has 15 residues. CDR3 sequence reads: CASSAQGKEYNEQFF. The CDR3 region has the DNA TGTGCCAGCAGCGCACAGGGGAAGGAGTACAATGAGCAGTTCTTC.